Reported below is one T cell receptor beta chain. The sample is drawn from a study of blood T cell repertoires in COVID-19. The table came from immunoSEQ multiplex PCR; TCRdb's copy has only in-frame clones and leaves some out. The sample consists of around 160,000 clones, approximately 91% of them appearing once. CDR1 and CDR2 (germline): MNHEY, SMNVEV (reference sequence). This CDR3 spans 14 amino acids. The ends lost 6 bases at V and 3 bases at J; junction bases unmatched: 5. The sample was peripheral blood. The clonotype was recovered from a man younger than 30 with acute or convalescent COVID-19. The gene calls are TRBV27 and TRBJ1-5; 7 positions agree with TRBD1. The CDR3, as DNA: TGTGCCAGCAGCGTCACAGGGGACAATCAGCCCCAGCATTTT. Translation: CASSVTGDNQPQHF.